This entry lists 14 T cell receptor beta chains sequenced from one sample in a study of blood T cell repertoires in COVID-19. Sequencing was performed with immunoSEQ multiplex PCR; in TCRdb, only in-frame clones are kept and a portion is missing. Of 260,000 or so clones detected, more than 70% appear once; the ten largest clones hold around 1.2%. The material sequenced was PBMCs or T cells enriched from blood (not recorded which). These receptors all come from a woman between 35 and 50 years old with acute COVID-19.

This chain links TRBV5-5 with TRBJ2-1; D is perhaps TRBD2 (6 bases). V lost 0 bases and J lost 0, with 10 bases in between. Germline V gene data show CDR1 as SGHKS and CDR2 as YYEKEE (reference sequence). The CDR3 extends over 16 amino acids. The CDR3 sequence: CASSLAPGSSYNEQFF. In DNA, the CDR3 is TGTGCCAGCAGCTTGGCGCCCGGGAGCTCCTACAATGAGCAGTTCTTC.

The gene calls are TRBV9 and TRBJ2-2, with TRBD2 as a possible D gene (6 bases). The CDR3 totals 16 residues. CDR1 and CDR2 (germline): SGDLS, YYNGEE. V dropped 5 bases and J dropped 3 bases, with 17 bases sitting between them. The CDR3 sequence is CASRGDGGEYTGELFF. The CDR3 coding sequence is TGTGCCAGCAGGGGGGACGGCGGGGAATACACCGGGGAGCTGTTTTTT.

J is TRBJ2-1 and V is TRBV10-1; D might be TRBD1 (5 bases). The CDR3 totals 11 residues. In germline, CDR1 is WNHNN, CDR2 SYGVQD (reference sequence). V lost 1 base to trimming and J lost 15 bases, with 10 bases between them. The CDR3 DNA follows: TGCGCCAGCAGTGAGTGGGGCCCCCCGTTCTTC. It translates to CASSEWGPPFF.

The chain links TRBV5-8 to TRBJ1-5; TRBD1 agrees at 8 bases. This CDR3 is built from 14 residues. Per the germline V gene, CDR1 is SGHTS and CDR2 is YDEGEE. V shed 10 bases, J shed 0 bases, and the junction held 6 bases outside the gene matches. CDR3 sequence (DNA): TGTGCCGATCAGACAGGGGTTAGCAATCAGCCCCAGCATTTT. Translation gives CADQTGVSNQPQHF.

The gene calls are TRBV24-1 and TRBJ2-7; possibly TRBD1 for D (6 bases). Germline values: CDR1 KGHDR, CDR2 SFDVKD. This CDR3 comprises 16 residues. V lost 4 bases to trimming and J lost 2 bases, with 17 bases between them. CDR3 sequence: CATSDRKDSRPYEQYF. CDR3 coding DNA: TGTGCCACCAGTGACCGGAAGGACAGCCGACCCTACGAGCAGTACTTC.

CDR3 DNA: TGTGCCAGCAGCTCCCTAGGACAGGAAGGTCAGCCCCAGCATTTT. Protein sequence: CASSSLGQEGQPQHF. The J gene is TRBJ1-5, the V gene TRBV7-8; 7 positions match TRBD1. The CDR3 runs 15 residues. V gave up 4 bases and J gave up 6 bases; unmatched junction bases: 9. Germline CDR1 is SGHVS and CDR2 is FQNEAQ.

This chain joins TRBV5-4 and TRBJ1-4; D might be TRBD1 (6 bases). The CDR3 loop spans 16 amino acids. Germline CDR1 SGHNT, CDR2 YYREEE (reference sequence). V dropped 4 bases and J dropped 5 bases, with 18 bases sitting between them. CDR3 nucleotide sequence: TGTGCCAGCAGCACGTCTCTGGACAGTGACAATGAAAAACTGTTTTTT. It yields the protein CASSTSLDSDNEKLFF.

The J gene is TRBJ2-6, the V gene TRBV10-3, with TRBD1 identical over 8 bases. CDR3 length: 17 residues. Trimming took 3 bases from V and 0 from J; bases not matched to a gene: 4. The germline gives CDR1 ENHRY, CDR2 SYGVKD. The CDR3 loop reads CAISDSGQGSGANVLTF. Written as DNA, the CDR3 is TGTGCCATCAGTGATTCTGGACAGGGCTCTGGGGCCAACGTCCTGACTTTC.

The chain combines TRBV5-6 with TRBJ1-4; weak D call: TRBD1 (5 bases). Germline V gene sequence: CDR1 SGHDT, CDR2 YYEEEE. The CDR3 loop spans 19 amino acids. V gave up 1 base and J gave up 0 bases, with 19 bases separating them. The CDR3: CASSLRGAPVRSTNEKLFF. CDR3 DNA: TGTGCCAGCAGCTTGAGGGGTGCACCCGTGAGATCAACTAATGAAAAACTGTTTTTT.

The V call is TRBV19, the J call TRBJ1-6, with a possible D match to TRBD1 (5 bases). CDR1 is LNHDA, CDR2 SQIVND, per germline (reference sequence). Trimming stripped 3 bases from V and 7 bases from J, with 22 bases between. CDR3 length equals 18 residues. CDR3 amino acids: CASSISIRTREENSPLHF. The CDR3 DNA sequence: TGTGCCAGTAGTATCTCTATACGGACAAGGGAGGAAAATTCACCCCTCCACTTT.

Here the CDR3 reads CASSWTSSETQYF. In DNA, the CDR3 is TGTGCCAGCAGCTGGACTAGCTCCGAGACCCAGTACTTC. This chain links TRBV11-2 with TRBJ2-5; 8 bases match TRBD2. V was clipped by 4 bases and J by 5 bases; unmatched bases: 3. Per the germline V gene, CDR1 is SGHAT and CDR2 is FQNNGV. This CDR3 is built from 13 residues.

This clone turned up a few times. The chain couples TRBV5-1 to TRBJ2-7; TRBD1 matches 7 bases. The CDR3 contains 14 residues. J gave up 0 bases and V 7 bases, and 7 bases lay outside the gene matches. Germline-derived CDR1 and CDR2 are SGHRS and YFSETQ. CDR3 sequence: CASGPGTASYEQYF. DNA for the CDR3: TGCGCCAGCGGACCCGGGACAGCCTCCTACGAGCAGTACTTC.

This clone was counted a single time. The chain links TRBV27 to TRBJ2-1; 7 bases map to TRBD2. The V segment lost 5 bases and the J segment 3 bases; nucleotides outside the gene matches: 4. CDR3 size: 14 residues. The germline V gene encodes CDR1 MNHEY and CDR2 SMNVEV (reference sequence). The CDR3: CASSGEGNYNEQFF. The CDR3 DNA sequence: TGTGCCAGCAGTGGGGAGGGTAACTACAATGAGCAGTTCTTC.

The rearrangement joins TRBV5-1 to TRBJ2-7, with D uncertain. Between the trimmed V and J ends, which lost 9 bases and 3 bases, there was a span of 22 bases. CDR3 length: 15 residues. Germline V gene lookup returns CDR1 SGHRS and CDR2 YFSETQ. DNA for the CDR3: TGCGCCACCGCATGGTCGTGGCAACCCGACTACGAGCAGTACTTC. Protein: CATAWSWQPDYEQYF.